Described below is a single TCR beta chain sequence and its context. Seattle cases were enrolled at active infection and followed longitudinally. The CDR3 is 12 amino acids. The J segment lost 5 bases and the V segment lost 11 bases, leaving 6 bases of the junction unmatched. Germline V lookup: CDR1 MNHEY, CDR2 SVGAGI. The sample originates from a study of blood T cell repertoires in COVID-19. Study context: Italy, Spain and the United States were the sources of the convalescent and acute COVID-19 samples.

As handled by the study authors: Amplification with reference gene primers provided the estimates of nucleated cell counts. Produced via immunoSEQ multiplex PCR; TCRdb's table is partial and in-frame only. D and trimming come from the DNA, and the V and J calls and clone size come from that table. The top ten clones hold less than 9.5% of a sample with approximately 530,000 clones, 85% to 90% of them seen once. The sample was peripheral blood. The clonotype was recovered from a woman between 45 and 60 years old with COVID-19, enrolled during active disease. The chain couples TRBV6-5 to TRBJ2-1, with 7 bases lining up with TRBD1. The DNA for the CDR3 is TGTGCCCTAAGGACAGGCGACAATGAGCAGTTCTTC. The encoded protein is CALRTGDNEQFF.